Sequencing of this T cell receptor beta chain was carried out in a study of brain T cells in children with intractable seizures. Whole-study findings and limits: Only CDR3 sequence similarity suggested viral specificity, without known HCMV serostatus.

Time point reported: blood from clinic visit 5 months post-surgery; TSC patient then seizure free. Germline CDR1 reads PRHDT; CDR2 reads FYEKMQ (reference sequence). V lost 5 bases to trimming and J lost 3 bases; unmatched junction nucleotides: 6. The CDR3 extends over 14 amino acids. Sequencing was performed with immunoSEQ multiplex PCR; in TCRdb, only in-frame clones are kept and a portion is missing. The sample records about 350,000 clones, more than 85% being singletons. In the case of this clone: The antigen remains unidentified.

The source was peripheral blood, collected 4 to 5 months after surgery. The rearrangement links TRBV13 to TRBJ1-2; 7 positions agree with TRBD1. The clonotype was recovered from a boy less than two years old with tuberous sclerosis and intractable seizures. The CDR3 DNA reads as TGTGCCAGCAGCCCAGACAGGGATGACTATGGCTACACCTTC. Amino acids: CASSPDRDDYGYTF.